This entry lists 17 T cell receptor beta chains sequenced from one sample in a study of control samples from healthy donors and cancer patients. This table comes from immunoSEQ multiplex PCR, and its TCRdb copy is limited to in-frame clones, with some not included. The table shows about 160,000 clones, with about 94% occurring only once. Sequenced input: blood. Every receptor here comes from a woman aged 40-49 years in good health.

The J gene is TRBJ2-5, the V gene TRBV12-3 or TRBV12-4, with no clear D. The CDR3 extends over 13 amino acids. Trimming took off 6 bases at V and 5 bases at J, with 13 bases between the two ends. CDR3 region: CASSPMQRETQYF. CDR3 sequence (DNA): TGTGCCAGCAGCCCCATGCAAAGGGAGACCCAGTACTTC.

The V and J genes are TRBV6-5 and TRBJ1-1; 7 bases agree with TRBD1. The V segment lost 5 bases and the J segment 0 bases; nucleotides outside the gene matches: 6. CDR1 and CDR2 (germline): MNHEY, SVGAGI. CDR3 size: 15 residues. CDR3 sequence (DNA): TGTGCCAGCAGTCGAGGGGGCTCTCTGAACACTGAAGCTTTCTTT. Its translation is CASSRGGSLNTEAFF.

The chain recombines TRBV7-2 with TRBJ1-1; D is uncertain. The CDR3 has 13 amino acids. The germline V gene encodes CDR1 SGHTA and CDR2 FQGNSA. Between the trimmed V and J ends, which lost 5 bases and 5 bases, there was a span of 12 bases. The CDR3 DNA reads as TGTGCCAGCAGCCTAACAGAGGATACTGAAGCTTTCTTT. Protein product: CASSLTEDTEAFF.

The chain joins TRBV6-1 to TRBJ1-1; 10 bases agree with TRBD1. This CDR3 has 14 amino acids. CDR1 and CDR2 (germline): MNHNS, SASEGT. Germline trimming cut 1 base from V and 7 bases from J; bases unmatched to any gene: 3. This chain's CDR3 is CASSEGQGAFEAFF. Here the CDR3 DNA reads TGTGCCAGCAGTGAAGGACAGGGGGCCTTTGAAGCTTTCTTT.

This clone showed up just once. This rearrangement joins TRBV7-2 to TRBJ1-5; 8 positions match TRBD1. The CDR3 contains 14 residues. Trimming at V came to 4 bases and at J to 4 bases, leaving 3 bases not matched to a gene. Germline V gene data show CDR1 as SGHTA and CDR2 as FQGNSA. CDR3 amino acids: CASSSRTGNQPQHF. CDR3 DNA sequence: TGTGCCAGCAGCTCTCGGACAGGGAATCAGCCCCAGCATTTT.

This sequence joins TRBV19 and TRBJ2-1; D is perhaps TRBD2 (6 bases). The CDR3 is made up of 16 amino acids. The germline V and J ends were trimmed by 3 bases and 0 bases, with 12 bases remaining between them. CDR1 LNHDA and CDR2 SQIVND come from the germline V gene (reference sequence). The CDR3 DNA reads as TGTGCCAGTAGTATTTGGGACGGGAGCTCCTACAATGAGCAGTTCTTC. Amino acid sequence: CASSIWDGSSYNEQFF.

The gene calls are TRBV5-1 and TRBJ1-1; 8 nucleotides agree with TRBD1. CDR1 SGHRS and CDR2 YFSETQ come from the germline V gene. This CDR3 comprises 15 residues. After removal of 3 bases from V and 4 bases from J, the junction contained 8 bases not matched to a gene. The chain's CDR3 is CASSSTGVASTEAFF. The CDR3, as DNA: TGCGCCAGCAGCTCGACAGGGGTGGCATCCACTGAAGCTTTCTTT.

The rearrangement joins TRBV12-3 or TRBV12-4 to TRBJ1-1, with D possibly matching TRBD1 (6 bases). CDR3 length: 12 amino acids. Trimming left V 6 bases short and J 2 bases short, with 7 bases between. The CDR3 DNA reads TGTGCCAGCAGAGGGACAAACACTGAAGCTTTCTTT. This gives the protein CASRGTNTEAFF.

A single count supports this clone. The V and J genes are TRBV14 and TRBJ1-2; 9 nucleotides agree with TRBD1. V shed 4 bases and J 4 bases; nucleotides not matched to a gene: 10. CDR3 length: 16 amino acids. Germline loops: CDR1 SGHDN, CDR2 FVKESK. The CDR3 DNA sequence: TGTGCCAGCAGCCTAACGACCCGGGACAGGGCCTATGGCTACACCTTC. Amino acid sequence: CASSLTTRDRAYGYTF.

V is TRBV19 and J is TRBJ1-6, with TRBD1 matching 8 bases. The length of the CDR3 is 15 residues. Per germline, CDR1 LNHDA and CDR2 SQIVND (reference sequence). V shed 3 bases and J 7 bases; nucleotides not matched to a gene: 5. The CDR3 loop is CASSIVTGVNSPLHF. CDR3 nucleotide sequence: TGTGCCAGTAGTATTGTGACAGGGGTGAATTCACCCCTCCACTTT.

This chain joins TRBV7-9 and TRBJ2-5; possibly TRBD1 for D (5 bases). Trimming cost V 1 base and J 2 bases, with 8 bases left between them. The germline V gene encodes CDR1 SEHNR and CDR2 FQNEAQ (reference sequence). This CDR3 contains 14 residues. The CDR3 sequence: CASSLGAGQETQYF. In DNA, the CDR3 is TGTGCCAGCAGCTTAGGGGCAGGGCAAGAGACCCAGTACTTC.

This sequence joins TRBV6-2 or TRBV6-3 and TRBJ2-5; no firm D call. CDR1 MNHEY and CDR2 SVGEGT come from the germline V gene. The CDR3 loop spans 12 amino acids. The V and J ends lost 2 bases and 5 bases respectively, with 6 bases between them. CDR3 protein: CASSYLLETQYF. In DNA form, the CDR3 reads TGTGCCAGCAGTTACCTCTTGGAGACCCAGTACTTC.

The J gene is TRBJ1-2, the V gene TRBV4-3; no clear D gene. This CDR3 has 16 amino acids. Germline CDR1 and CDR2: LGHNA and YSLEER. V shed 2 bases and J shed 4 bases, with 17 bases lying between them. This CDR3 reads CASSQTSFATAYGYTF. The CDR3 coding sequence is TGCGCCAGCAGCCAAACTTCCTTCGCAACCGCCTATGGCTACACCTTC.

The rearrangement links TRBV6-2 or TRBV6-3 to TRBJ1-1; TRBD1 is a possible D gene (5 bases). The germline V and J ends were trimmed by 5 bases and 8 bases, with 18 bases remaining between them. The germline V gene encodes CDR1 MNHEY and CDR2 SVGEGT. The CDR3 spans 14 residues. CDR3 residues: CASSPDRVTLEAFF. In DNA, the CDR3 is TGTGCCAGCAGTCCCGACAGAGTTACTTTAGAAGCTTTCTTT.

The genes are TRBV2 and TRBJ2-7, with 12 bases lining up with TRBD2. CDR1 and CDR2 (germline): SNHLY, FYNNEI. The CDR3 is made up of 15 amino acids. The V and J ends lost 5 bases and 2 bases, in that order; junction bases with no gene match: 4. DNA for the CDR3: TGTGCCAGCAGTTCCCGGACTAGCGGGACCTACGAGCAGTACTTC. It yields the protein CASSSRTSGTYEQYF.

CDR3 amino acids: CASSSQTGDRRGGYTF. The CDR3 nucleotides read TGTGCCAGCAGCTCTCAAACAGGGGATAGAAGAGGTGGCTACACCTTC. The chain uses TRBV7-6 and TRBJ1-2; TRBD1 matches 7 bases. The junction had 15 bases not matched to a gene; V was cut back by 4 bases and J by 7 bases. The V gene's germline CDR1 is SGHVS and CDR2 FNYEAQ. The CDR3 has 16 residues. Full variable domain (rest looked up from reference TRBV7-6 and TRBJ1-2): GAGVSQSPRYKVTKRGQDVALRCDPISGHVSLYWYRQALGQGPEFLTYFNYEAQQDKSGLPNDRFSAERPEGSISTLTIQRTEQRDSAMYRCASSSQTGDRRGGYTFGSGTRLTVV.

CDR3 sequence (DNA): TGTGCCAGCACCCCTAGCGGGAGAAGGCCAGAGACCCAGTACTTC. Encoded protein: CASTPSGRRPETQYF. This chain connects TRBV7-9 to TRBJ2-5, with TRBD2 matching over 10 bases. After removal of 7 bases from V and 4 bases from J, the junction contained 9 bases not matched to a gene. Germline CDR1 reads SEHNR; CDR2 reads FQNEAQ (reference sequence). This CDR3 contains 15 residues.